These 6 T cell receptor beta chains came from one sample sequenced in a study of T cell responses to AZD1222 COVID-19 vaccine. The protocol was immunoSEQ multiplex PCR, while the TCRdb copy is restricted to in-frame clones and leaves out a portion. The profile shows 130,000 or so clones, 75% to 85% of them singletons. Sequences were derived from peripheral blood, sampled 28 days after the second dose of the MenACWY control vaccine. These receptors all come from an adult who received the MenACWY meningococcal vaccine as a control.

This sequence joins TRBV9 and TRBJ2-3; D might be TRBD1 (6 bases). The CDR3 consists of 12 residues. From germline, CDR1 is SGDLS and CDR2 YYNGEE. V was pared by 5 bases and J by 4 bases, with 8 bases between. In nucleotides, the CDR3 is TGTGCCAGCAGTCCAGGGGCAGATACGCAGTATTTT. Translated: CASSPGADTQYF.

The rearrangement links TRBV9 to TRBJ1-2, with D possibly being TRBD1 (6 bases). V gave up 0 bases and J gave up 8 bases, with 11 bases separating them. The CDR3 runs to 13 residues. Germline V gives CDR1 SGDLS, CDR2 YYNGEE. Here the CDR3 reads CASSVGTGYGYTF. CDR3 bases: TGTGCCAGCAGCGTAGGAACAGGGTACGGCTACACCTTC.

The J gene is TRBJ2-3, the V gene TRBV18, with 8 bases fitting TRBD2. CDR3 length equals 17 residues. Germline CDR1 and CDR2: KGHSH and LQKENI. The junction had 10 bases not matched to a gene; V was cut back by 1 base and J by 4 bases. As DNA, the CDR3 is TGTGCCAGCTCACCACGTACGTGGGCCGGGGGGGCAGATACGCAGTATTTT. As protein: CASSPRTWAGGADTQYF.

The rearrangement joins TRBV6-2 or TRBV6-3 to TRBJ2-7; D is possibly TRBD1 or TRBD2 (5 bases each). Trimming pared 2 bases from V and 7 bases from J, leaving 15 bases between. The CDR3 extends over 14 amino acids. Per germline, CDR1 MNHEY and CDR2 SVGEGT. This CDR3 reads CASSYVGTGGEQYF. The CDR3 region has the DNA TGTGCCAGCAGTTACGTCGGGACCGGAGGAGAGCAGTACTTC.

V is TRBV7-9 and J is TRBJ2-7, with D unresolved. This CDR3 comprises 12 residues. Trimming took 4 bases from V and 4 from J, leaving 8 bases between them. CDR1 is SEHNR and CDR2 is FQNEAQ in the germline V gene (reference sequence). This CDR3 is CASSSTRYEQYF. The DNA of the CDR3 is TGTGCCAGCAGCTCCACTCGATACGAGCAGTACTTC.

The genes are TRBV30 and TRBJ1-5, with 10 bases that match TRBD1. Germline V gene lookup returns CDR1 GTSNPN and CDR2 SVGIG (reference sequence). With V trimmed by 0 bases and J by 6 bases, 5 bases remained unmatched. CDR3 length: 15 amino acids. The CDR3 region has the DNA TGTGCCTGGAGTGTACCGTGGGACAGGGGTCAGCCCCAGCATTTT. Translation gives CAWSVPWDRGQPQHF.